The 24 T cell receptor beta chains reported below all come from one sample, sequenced in a study of monozygotic twins with inflammatory bowel disease. TCRdb re-analyzed the 5' RACE reads; it lists each CDR3 protein once, without DNA. The sample shows approximately 400,000 distinct CDR3 sequences, and around 2.5% sits with its ten largest clones. The source material was blood. These receptors were taken from a human donor with ulcerative colitis or Crohn's disease, or a healthy co-twin of an affected twin (not recorded which).

CDR3 residues: CASSLWTGPEAFF. V usage is TRBV7-2 and J usage is TRBJ1-1. The germline CDR1 and CDR2 sequences are SGHTA and FQGNSA. This CDR3 is built from 13 residues.

The chain uses TRBV5-6 and TRBJ2-1; TCRdb selects TRBD1, and the lack of DNA leaves this call unchecked. The CDR3 has 15 residues. The germline V gene encodes CDR1 SGHDT and CDR2 YYEEEE. The CDR3 loop is CASRAGTGMTGEQFF.

The chain recombines TRBV15 with TRBJ1-4; without DNA, the TCRdb call of TRBD1 cannot be checked. In germline, CDR1 is LNHNV, CDR2 YYDKDF (reference sequence). CDR3 size: 17 residues. Here the CDR3 reads CATSRDLLRDGDEKLFF. Together with reference TRBV15 and TRBJ1-4, the CDR3 gives the full variable domain: DAMVIQNPRYQVTQFGKPVTLSCSQTLNHNVMYWYQQKSSQAPKLLFHYYDKDFNNEADTPDNFQSRRPNTSFCFLDIRSPGLGDTAMYLCATSRDLLRDGDEKLFFGSGTQLSVL.

V is TRBV5-1 and J is TRBJ2-1; TCRdb's assignment of TRBD1 cannot be checked, as there is no DNA. Germline CDR1 and CDR2: SGHRS and YFSETQ. This CDR3 is 12 amino acids long. The CDR3 sequence is CASSLASDRQFF.

This chain uses TRBV4-3 with TRBJ2-3; TCRdb designates TRBD2, a call that cannot be tested without DNA. Germline V gene lookup returns CDR1 LGHNA and CDR2 YSLEER. This CDR3 is built from 17 residues. The CDR3 is CASSQDLGSRASDTQYF.

V and J are TRBV2 and TRBJ2-1. The CDR3 covers 11 residues. CDR1 and CDR2 from the germline V gene are SNHLY and FYNNEI. CDR3 residues: CASNRLPRQFF.

This chain joins TRBV11-2 and TRBJ1-6; the D call of TRBD1 rests on TCRdb alone, since no DNA is present to check it. In germline, CDR1 is SGHAT, CDR2 FQNNGV. The CDR3 contains 15 residues. The CDR3 sequence is CASSPGIAYNSPLHF.

The rearrangement links TRBV7-6 to TRBJ1-1; TCRdb outputs TRBD1, but without DNA this stays unchecked. The germline V gene has CDR1 SGHVS and CDR2 FNYEAQ. The CDR3 sequence is 15 residues long. The CDR3 region is CASSLQPGGGTEAFF.

J is TRBJ2-3 and V is TRBV20-1; TCRdb selects TRBD1, and the lack of DNA leaves this call unchecked. The CDR3 extends over 13 amino acids. Per germline, CDR1 DFQATT and CDR2 SNEGSKA (reference sequence). CDR3 sequence reads: CSARPGSTDTQYF.

The chain has TRBV20-1 and TRBJ1-2. The V gene's germline CDR1 is DFQATT and CDR2 SNEGSKA (reference sequence). The CDR3 sequence is 11 residues long. CDR3 protein: CSAFRLGGYTF.

The V and J genes are TRBV5-5 and TRBJ1-2. Germline CDR1 is SGHKS and CDR2 is YYEKEE (reference sequence). CDR3 length equals 14 residues. The chain's CDR3 is CASSLATANYGYTF.

The rearrangement joins TRBV9 to TRBJ2-2; no DNA is available, so the TRBD1 call from TCRdb remains unchecked. The CDR3 is 15 amino acids. Per germline, CDR1 SGDLS and CDR2 YYNGEE. CDR3 amino acids: CASSSGQVNTGELFF.

The chain carries TRBV7-2 and TRBJ1-4. The CDR3 has 17 amino acids. The germline CDR1 and CDR2 sequences are SGHTA and FQGNSA. CDR3 region: CASSPYAGGATNEKLFF. The full variable domain, in which reference TRBV7-2 and TRBJ1-4 provide the parts outside the CDR3, is GAGVSQSPSNKVTEKGKDVELRCDPISGHTALYWYRQSLGQGLEFLIYFQGNSAPDKSGLPSDRFSAERTGGSVSTLTIQRTQQEDSAVYLCASSPYAGGATNEKLFFGSGTQLSVL.

The chain joins TRBV12-3 or TRBV12-4 to TRBJ2-7; with no DNA, the TCRdb D assignment of TRBD2 cannot be verified. The CDR3 runs to 14 residues. The CDR3 protein is CASSPGRVVYEQYF.

The chain links TRBV12-5 to TRBJ2-1. This CDR3 contains 15 residues. Per germline, CDR1 LGHNT and CDR2 FRNRAP. The CDR3 reads CASGLERGSYKEQFF.

The V gene is TRBV6-2 or TRBV6-3, the J gene TRBJ2-1; TCRdb picks TRBD2, but there is no DNA to check that call. Per germline, CDR1 MNHEY and CDR2 SVGEGT. CDR3 length: 16 amino acids. CDR3 protein: CASSYHEREGQYEQFF.

J is TRBJ2-2 and V is TRBV20-1; TCRdb's D gene call, TRBD2, goes unchecked for lack of DNA. The V gene's germline CDR1 is DFQATT and CDR2 SNEGSKA (reference sequence). The CDR3 spans 16 residues. The CDR3 spells CSARQGPLFLTGELFF.

V usage is TRBV20-1 and J usage is TRBJ2-3; TCRdb lists TRBD1, though no DNA is available to test this call. The V gene's germline CDR1 is DFQATT and CDR2 SNEGSKA (reference sequence). This CDR3 has 14 residues. The CDR3 is CSAGSRGSTDTQYF.

This rearrangement joins TRBV7-9 to TRBJ2-7; absent DNA, TCRdb's TRBD2 call cannot be checked. The CDR3 is 17 residues long. Per germline, CDR1 SEHNR and CDR2 FQNEAQ (reference sequence). CDR3 residues: CASNTEGSQRSRYEQYF.

The J gene is TRBJ1-4, the V gene TRBV20-1; the TCRdb call, TRBD1, lacks DNA for checking. This CDR3 region has 12 residues. The germline V gene has CDR1 DFQATT and CDR2 SNEGSKA (reference sequence). CDR3 amino acids: CSASGGSEKLFF.

The chain combines TRBV29-1 with TRBJ1-2. This CDR3 spans 14 amino acids. Germline CDR1 SQVTM, CDR2 ANQGSEA. The CDR3 sequence is CSVGGLRPGYGYTF.

The rearrangement links TRBV11-1 to TRBJ1-2. In germline, CDR1 is SGHAT, CDR2 FQDESV (reference sequence). The CDR3 is made up of 14 amino acids. This CDR3 is CASSLDSANYGYTF.

The chain employs TRBV12-3 or TRBV12-4 and TRBJ1-4. This CDR3 has 15 residues. The CDR3: CASSSWVRQGEKLFF.

The V and J genes are TRBV6-4 and TRBJ2-3. CDR3 length: 13 residues. The germline CDR1 and CDR2 sequences are MRHNA and SNTAGT. CDR3: CASSDELGDTQYF.